Listed below are T cell receptor beta chains from one sample, sequenced in a study of shared clonotypes between healthy human individuals. Using immunoSEQ multiplex PCR, the repertoire was profiled, and TCRdb retains in-frame clones only, with some absent. The profile covers 2 million to 2.5 million clones, with approximately 94% appearing a single time and roughly 0.13% taken by the ten largest. The source material was naive CD4+ T cells sorted from blood. Receptors were obtained from a man aged 18 to 29 in good health. Both conserved end residues are part of each CDR3. The order of the fields is D gene, clone size, V gene, J gene, CDR3 protein, CDR3 DNA. The D gene is left open where the match is weak. Clone size is given for some rows only: seen once, a few or many times, or a class if the clone is expanded.

D gene: -
clone size: -
V gene: TRBV7-2
J gene: TRBJ1-6
CDR3 protein: CASSLEGSIPTPLHF
CDR3 DNA: TGTGCCAGCAGCTTAGAGGGGAGCATACCCACACCCCTCCACTTT

D gene: -
clone size: -
V gene: TRBV19
J gene: TRBJ1-5
CDR3 protein: CASSILRTDSNQPQHF
CDR3 DNA: TGTGCCAGTAGTATCTTAAGGACCGATAGCAATCAGCCCCAGCATTTT

D gene: -
clone size: -
V gene: TRBV28
J gene: TRBJ2-1
CDR3 protein: CASSFAGLGGNEQFF
CDR3 DNA: TGTGCCAGCAGTTTTGCAGGGCTGGGCGGCAATGAGCAGTTCTTC

D gene: -
clone size: -
V gene: TRBV5-4
J gene: TRBJ1-1
CDR3 protein: CASSQEGGRTKAFF
CDR3 DNA: TGTGCCAGCAGCCAGGAAGGGGGGAGGACTAAAGCTTTCTTT

D gene: TRBD2
clone size: -
V gene: TRBV7-9
J gene: TRBJ2-7
CDR3 protein: CASSDPTSGWSYEQYF
CDR3 DNA: TGTGCCAGCAGCGACCCGACTAGCGGGTGGTCCTACGAGCAGTACTTC

D gene: TRBD1
clone size: -
V gene: TRBV6-5
J gene: TRBJ1-2
CDR3 protein: CASRRFSGQGYGYTF
CDR3 DNA: TGTGCCAGCAGGCGGTTCTCGGGACAGGGCTATGGCTACACCTTC

D gene: TRBD1
clone size: -
V gene: TRBV25-1
J gene: TRBJ1-1
CDR3 protein: CASSPGDRQNTEAFF
CDR3 DNA: TGTGCCAGCAGTCCGGGGGACAGGCAGAACACTGAAGCTTTCTTT

D gene: -
clone size: -
V gene: TRBV7-2
J gene: TRBJ2-1
CDR3 protein: CASSSGTYNEQFF
CDR3 DNA: TGTGCCAGCAGCTCAGGGACCTACAATGAGCAGTTCTTC

D gene: -
clone size: -
V gene: TRBV25-1
J gene: TRBJ2-7
CDR3 protein: CASSGATFEEQYF
CDR3 DNA: TGTGCCAGCAGTGGAGCAACATTTGAAGAGCAGTACTTC

D gene: -
clone size: -
V gene: TRBV5-1
J gene: TRBJ2-1
CDR3 protein: CASSSPGWGDEQFF
CDR3 DNA: TGCGCCAGCAGCTCGCCCGGTTGGGGGGATGAGCAGTTCTTC

D gene: -
clone size: -
V gene: TRBV5-1
J gene: TRBJ1-2
CDR3 protein: CASSSGGYGYTF
CDR3 DNA: TGCGCCAGCAGTTCTGGTGGCTATGGCTACACCTTC

D gene: -
clone size: -
V gene: TRBV29-1
J gene: TRBJ2-1
CDR3 protein: CSVEGLGGAGGSYNEQFF
CDR3 DNA: TGCAGCGTTGAAGGGTTGGGGGGGGCTGGTGGCTCCTACAATGAGCAGTTCTTC

D gene: TRBD2
clone size: -
V gene: TRBV7-2
J gene: TRBJ2-7
CDR3 protein: CASSRTSGPYEQYF
CDR3 DNA: TGTGCCAGCAGCCGTACTAGCGGACCCTACGAGCAGTACTTC

D gene: TRBD1
clone size: -
V gene: TRBV5-5
J gene: TRBJ1-2
CDR3 protein: CASSPDRGNGYTF
CDR3 DNA: TGTGCCAGCAGCCCGGACAGGGGGAATGGCTACACCTTC

D gene: -
clone size: -
V gene: TRBV7-9
J gene: TRBJ1-1
CDR3 protein: CASSPQAFF
CDR3 DNA: TGTGCCAGCAGCCCCCAAGCTTTCTTT

D gene: -
clone size: -
V gene: TRBV19
J gene: TRBJ2-3
CDR3 protein: CASSMGWRIADTQYF
CDR3 DNA: TGTGCCAGTAGTATGGGGTGGAGGATCGCCGATACGCAGTATTTT

D gene: TRBD1
clone size: -
V gene: TRBV10-3
J gene: TRBJ1-2
CDR3 protein: CAIRDGQGAEGYTF
CDR3 DNA: TGTGCCATCAGGGATGGACAGGGGGCAGAAGGCTACACCTTC

D gene: -
clone size: -
V gene: TRBV10-3
J gene: TRBJ1-5
CDR3 protein: CAMGSNQPQHF
CDR3 DNA: TGTGCCATGGGCAGCAATCAGCCCCAGCATTTT

D gene: -
clone size: once
V gene: TRBV5-1
J gene: TRBJ2-3
CDR3 protein: CASSSGDTQYF
CDR3 DNA: TGCGCCAGCAGCAGCGGGGATACGCAGTATTTT

D gene: TRBD1
clone size: -
V gene: TRBV25-1
J gene: TRBJ2-7
CDR3 protein: CASSEGQGVHEQYF
CDR3 DNA: TGTGCCAGCAGTGAAGGACAGGGAGTCCACGAGCAGTACTTC

D gene: TRBD1
clone size: -
V gene: TRBV6-1
J gene: TRBJ1-2
CDR3 protein: CASRLLTGGNYGYTF
CDR3 DNA: TGTGCCAGCAGGTTACTGACAGGGGGCAACTATGGCTACACCTTC

D gene: TRBD1
clone size: once
V gene: TRBV19
J gene: TRBJ2-5
CDR3 protein: CASSQTLYRDRMEETQYF
CDR3 DNA: TGTGCCAGTAGTCAAACTTTATACCGGGACAGGATGGAAGAGACCCAGTACTTC

D gene: -
clone size: -
V gene: TRBV5-4
J gene: TRBJ1-4
CDR3 protein: CASSLRGGFAEKLFF
CDR3 DNA: TGTGCCAGCAGCTTGAGGGGGGGATTCGCTGAAAAACTGTTTTTT

D gene: -
clone size: -
V gene: TRBV29-1
J gene: TRBJ1-2
CDR3 protein: CSVVQQGYNYGYTF
CDR3 DNA: TGCAGCGTTGTCCAACAGGGTTATAACTATGGCTACACCTTC

D gene: -
clone size: -
V gene: TRBV7-9
J gene: TRBJ2-7
CDR3 protein: CASSQSGPYEQYF
CDR3 DNA: TGTGCCAGCAGCCAGTCGGGACCCTACGAGCAGTACTTC

D gene: -
clone size: -
V gene: TRBV5-3
J gene: TRBJ1-2
CDR3 protein: CARSLSRQIYGYTF
CDR3 DNA: TGTGCCAGAAGCTTGAGCAGGCAAATTTACGGCTACACCTTC

D gene: -
clone size: once
V gene: TRBV11-2
J gene: TRBJ2-7
CDR3 protein: CASSRFREGVYEQYF
CDR3 DNA: TGTGCCAGCAGCCGCTTTCGTGAGGGCGTCTACGAGCAGTACTTC

D gene: -
clone size: -
V gene: TRBV10-3
J gene: TRBJ1-2
CDR3 protein: CAISPSGHQVLANYGYTF
CDR3 DNA: TGTGCCATCAGTCCGTCGGGACACCAGGTATTAGCTAACTATGGCTACACCTTC

D gene: -
clone size: -
V gene: TRBV21-1
J gene: TRBJ2-7
CDR3 protein: CASSKQGAFYEQYF
CDR3 DNA: TGTGCCAGCAGCAAACAGGGGGCCTTCTACGAGCAGTACTTC

D gene: -
clone size: -
V gene: TRBV4-1
J gene: TRBJ2-5
CDR3 protein: CASSQGLGWSQETQYF
CDR3 DNA: TGCGCCAGCAGCCAAGGCTTAGGGTGGTCCCAGGAGACCCAGTACTTC

D gene: -
clone size: -
V gene: TRBV28
J gene: TRBJ2-3
CDR3 protein: CASSLILPAESTDTQYF
CDR3 DNA: TGTGCCAGCAGTTTAATCCTTCCAGCGGAAAGCACAGATACGCAGTATTTT

D gene: TRBD1
clone size: -
V gene: TRBV25-1
J gene: TRBJ1-1
CDR3 protein: CASSKQGYTEAFF
CDR3 DNA: TGTGCCAGCAGTAAACAGGGGTACACTGAAGCTTTCTTT

D gene: TRBD1
clone size: -
V gene: TRBV5-1
J gene: TRBJ2-2
CDR3 protein: CASSSRDRGTGELFF
CDR3 DNA: TGCGCCAGCAGCTCCCGGGACAGGGGCACCGGGGAGCTGTTTTTT

D gene: TRBD2
clone size: -
V gene: TRBV19
J gene: TRBJ2-3
CDR3 protein: CASSTPRGGPYTDTQYF
CDR3 DNA: TGTGCCAGTAGTACCCCACGGGGGGGCCCGTACACAGATACGCAGTATTTT

D gene: TRBD2
clone size: -
V gene: TRBV19
J gene: TRBJ2-5
CDR3 protein: CASSRPAGGQETQYF
CDR3 DNA: TGTGCCAGTAGTAGGCCAGCGGGGGGCCAAGAGACCCAGTACTTC

D gene: -
clone size: -
V gene: TRBV25-1
J gene: TRBJ1-2
CDR3 protein: CASSRDVGNYGYTF
CDR3 DNA: TGTGCCAGCAGCCGGGACGTTGGTAACTATGGCTACACCTTC

D gene: -
clone size: -
V gene: TRBV2
J gene: TRBJ1-2
CDR3 protein: CASGPLDSSGYTF
CDR3 DNA: TGTGCCAGCGGCCCCCTCGACAGTAGTGGCTACACCTTC

D gene: -
clone size: -
V gene: TRBV11-2
J gene: TRBJ1-3
CDR3 protein: CASSFVRGSSGNTIYF
CDR3 DNA: TGTGCCAGCAGCTTTGTGAGAGGGAGCTCTGGAAACACCATATATTTT

D gene: -
clone size: -
V gene: TRBV6-5
J gene: TRBJ1-6
CDR3 protein: CASREQGIRSPLHF
CDR3 DNA: TGTGCCAGCAGGGAACAGGGAATTCGTTCACCCCTCCACTTT

D gene: TRBD2
clone size: -
V gene: TRBV5-4
J gene: TRBJ2-7
CDR3 protein: CASSQFGGGPSGEQYF
CDR3 DNA: TGTGCCAGCAGCCAATTCGGGGGGGGCCCGTCTGGTGAGCAGTACTTC

D gene: TRBD2
clone size: -
V gene: TRBV7-6
J gene: TRBJ2-1
CDR3 protein: CASSLLAGGPNEQFF
CDR3 DNA: TGTGCCAGCAGCTTACTAGCGGGAGGGCCGAATGAGCAGTTCTTC

D gene: -
clone size: -
V gene: TRBV4-1
J gene: TRBJ2-4
CDR3 protein: CASSQGGQPQNIQYF
CDR3 DNA: TGCGCCAGCAGCCAAGGGGGGCAGCCCCAAAACATTCAGTACTTC

D gene: -
clone size: -
V gene: TRBV5-6
J gene: TRBJ2-2
CDR3 protein: CASSLVGGGDTGELFF
CDR3 DNA: TGTGCCAGCAGCTTGGTTGGAGGGGGAGACACCGGGGAGCTGTTTTTT

D gene: -
clone size: -
V gene: TRBV14
J gene: TRBJ2-2
CDR3 protein: CASSQNLPTGELFF
CDR3 DNA: TGTGCCAGCAGCCAAAACTTGCCTACCGGGGAGCTGTTTTTT

D gene: -
clone size: -
V gene: TRBV14
J gene: TRBJ2-5
CDR3 protein: CASSQGAGEYF
CDR3 DNA: TGTGCCAGCAGCCAAGGCGCCGGGGAGTACTTC

D gene: -
clone size: -
V gene: TRBV6-6
J gene: TRBJ2-2
CDR3 protein: CASTLLGVGELFF
CDR3 DNA: TGTGCCAGCACTCTACTGGGGGTCGGGGAGCTGTTTTTT

D gene: -
clone size: -
V gene: TRBV5-1
J gene: TRBJ2-2
CDR3 protein: CASSLGAGNTGELFF
CDR3 DNA: TGCGCCAGCAGCTTGGGGGCAGGGAACACCGGGGAGCTGTTTTTT

D gene: -
clone size: -
V gene: TRBV18
J gene: TRBJ1-5
CDR3 protein: CASSPEVSYQPQHF
CDR3 DNA: TGTGCCAGCTCACCGGAGGTAAGCTATCAGCCCCAGCATTTT

D gene: -
clone size: -
V gene: TRBV5-1
J gene: TRBJ1-1
CDR3 protein: CASSFMGGMNTEAFF
CDR3 DNA: TGCGCCAGCAGCTTTATGGGAGGGATGAACACTGAAGCTTTCTTT

D gene: -
clone size: -
V gene: TRBV6-6
J gene: TRBJ2-1
CDR3 protein: CASSGLGTEFGNEQFF
CDR3 DNA: TGTGCCAGCAGCGGGCTAGGAACCGAGTTCGGCAATGAGCAGTTCTTC

D gene: -
clone size: once
V gene: TRBV4-2
J gene: TRBJ2-6
CDR3 protein: CASSRSGDSPNSGANVLTF
CDR3 DNA: TGTGCCAGCAGCAGATCGGGGGACAGCCCAAACTCTGGGGCCAACGTCCTGACTTTC

D gene: -
clone size: -
V gene: TRBV6-1
J gene: TRBJ2-3
CDR3 protein: CASKKNTGKADTQYF
CDR3 DNA: TGTGCCAGCAAAAAAAACACAGGGAAGGCAGATACGCAGTATTTT

D gene: TRBD1
clone size: -
V gene: TRBV12-5
J gene: TRBJ2-1
CDR3 protein: CASGVGGVGQFF
CDR3 DNA: TGTGCTAGTGGTGTAGGGGGCGTAGGGCAGTTCTTC

D gene: TRBD1
clone size: -
V gene: TRBV7-2
J gene: TRBJ1-5
CDR3 protein: CASSLSAGQGGREPQHF
CDR3 DNA: TGTGCCAGCAGCTTAAGCGCCGGACAGGGCGGGCGCGAGCCCCAGCATTTT

D gene: -
clone size: -
V gene: TRBV5-1
J gene: TRBJ2-5
CDR3 protein: CASSLVSGGWETQYF
CDR3 DNA: TGCGCCAGCAGCTTGGTCTCGGGGGGCTGGGAGACCCAGTACTTC

D gene: -
clone size: -
V gene: TRBV5-1
J gene: TRBJ1-5
CDR3 protein: CASSPDSVGPQHF
CDR3 DNA: TGCGCCAGCAGCCCAGACAGCGTCGGCCCCCAGCATTTT

D gene: -
clone size: -
V gene: TRBV14
J gene: TRBJ2-7
CDR3 protein: CASSQVGYFSYEQYF
CDR3 DNA: TGTGCCAGCAGCCAAGTTGGGTATTTTTCCTACGAGCAGTACTTC